This T cell receptor (beta chain) was captured by sequencing in a study of blood T cell repertoires in COVID-19. Comments on this clone: This specimen includes other DNA sequences encoding the same CDR3.

Using immunoSEQ multiplex PCR, the repertoire was profiled, and TCRdb retains in-frame clones only, with some absent. This sample has under 350,000 clones, with 65% to 90% found just once. The CDR3 runs 15 residues. Germline V gene lookup returns CDR1 LGHNA and CDR2 YSLEER. The V and J ends lost 0 bases and 4 bases respectively, with 13 bases between them. The rearrangement uses TRBV4-3 and TRBJ2-7, with D possibly TRBD1 on 6 matching bases. The sample comprised PBMCs or T cells enriched from blood (not recorded which). The TCR sequence derives from a woman aged 40 to 50 with acute COVID-19. The CDR3 here is CASSQDGGQQYEQYF. CDR3 in DNA: TGCGCCAGCAGCCAAGATGGGGGCCAGCAATACGAGCAGTACTTC.